These T cell receptor beta chains were read from a single sample in a study of blood T cell repertoires in COVID-19. Profiled with immunoSEQ multiplex PCR; TCRdb holds only in-frame clones, not every one. Here the sample spans some 290,000 clones, more than 85% being singletons. Sequenced sample: peripheral blood. Every receptor here comes from a man younger than 35 with active or convalescent COVID-19. Both conserved end residues are part of each CDR3. D genes are given only for firm matches. Clone size is shown for a subset of rows, as once, few, many or a class of expanded clone.

d_gene,abundance,j_gene,v_gene,CDR3aa,CDR3nt
TRBD1,.,TRBJ1-5,TRBV10-3,CAISGTESNQPQHF,TGTGCCATCAGCGGGACAGAGAGCAATCAGCCCCAGCATTTT
TRBD2,.,TRBJ2-1,TRBV5-1,CASSLASGGLRDEQFF,TGCGCCAGCAGCTTGGCTAGCGGGGGGCTGAGGGATGAGCAGTTCTTC
.,.,TRBJ2-1,TRBV27,CASSLEGLPYNEQFF,TGTGCCAGCAGTTTGGAAGGACTCCCCTACAATGAGCAGTTCTTC
.,.,TRBJ1-5,TRBV24-1,CATSGGGNQPQHF,TGTGCCACCAGTGGCGGGGGCAATCAGCCCCAGCATTTT
TRBD1,.,TRBJ1-6,TRBV10-3,CAVNRDSSSPLHF,TGTGCCGTTAACCGGGACAGCTCTTCACCCCTCCACTTT
.,.,TRBJ1-3,TRBV9,CASSADSVLDTIYF,TGTGCCAGCAGCGCAGATAGCGTGTTGGACACCATATATTTT
.,once,TRBJ2-7,TRBV19,CASGDINEQYF,TGTGCCAGTGGCGACATCAACGAGCAGTACTTC
.,.,TRBJ1-1,TRBV25-1,CASSEWDSLNTEAFF,TGTGCCAGCAGTGAATGGGACTCACTAAACACTGAAGCTTTCTTT
.,.,TRBJ2-2,TRBV5-1,CASGGETGELFF,TGCGCCTCTGGCGGGGAAACCGGGGAGCTGTTTTTT
.,.,TRBJ1-3,TRBV5-1,CASSLSLGISGNTIYF,TGCGCCAGCAGCTTGTCACTCGGTATCTCTGGAAACACCATATATTTT
.,.,TRBJ1-1,TRBV11-3,CASSLVRGNTEAFF,TGTGCCAGCAGCTTAGTACGGGGGAACACTGAAGCTTTCTTT
TRBD1,.,TRBJ1-1,TRBV2,CASTPDRGFPNTEAFF,TGTGCCAGCACCCCGGACAGGGGATTTCCGAACACTGAAGCTTTCTTT
.,.,TRBJ1-6,TRBV6-5,CASSYGRAVSPLHF,TGTGCCAGCAGTTACGGCAGGGCAGTGTCACCCCTCCACTTT
TRBD2,.,TRBJ2-7,TRBV6-1,CASRETGTSGSYEQYF,TGTGCCAGCAGGGAAACCGGGACTAGCGGATCCTACGAGCAGTACTTC
TRBD1,once,TRBJ2-7,TRBV7-3,CASSPGTVHEQYF,TGTGCCAGCAGCCCAGGGACAGTCCACGAGCAGTACTTC
TRBD1,.,TRBJ2-7,TRBV12-3/TRBV12-4,CASRPPGQKEQYF,TGTGCCAGCAGGCCTCCGGGACAGAAGGAGCAGTACTTC
TRBD2,many,TRBJ2-2,TRBV24-1,CATSDFTSGRENTGELFF,TGTGCCACCAGTGATTTTACTAGCGGGAGGGAGAACACCGGGGAGCTGTTTTTT
.,.,TRBJ2-3,TRBV5-1,CASSFSIAATDTQYF,TGCGCCAGCAGCTTTTCGATAGCGGCCACAGATACGCAGTATTTT
.,.,TRBJ2-7,TRBV5-5,CASSLTDRYEQYF,TGTGCCAGCAGCCTAACCGACAGGTACGAGCAGTACTTC
TRBD1,.,TRBJ2-3,TRBV28,CASRKTYRGTDTQYF,TGTGCCAGCAGAAAAACTTACAGGGGAACAGATACGCAGTATTTT
TRBD1,.,TRBJ1-5,TRBV3-1/TRBV3-2,CASSQDAYTGGRQPQHF,TGTGCCAGCAGCCAAGATGCCTATACAGGGGGAAGGCAGCCCCAGCATTTT
.,.,TRBJ2-3,TRBV21-1,CASSNPGQLDTQYF,TGTGCCAGCAGCAACCCGGGACAGCTAGATACGCAGTATTTT
.,.,TRBJ1-5,TRBV27,CASSLGGGSQPQHF,TGTGCCAGCAGTTTAGGGGGGGGGTCGCAGCCCCAGCATTTT
TRBD2,.,TRBJ2-5,TRBV19,CASSTIAGVPQETQYF,TGTGCCAGTAGTACCATAGCGGGAGTCCCCCAAGAGACCCAGTACTTC
.,.,TRBJ1-2,TRBV28,CASSLGGAGPNYGYTF,TGTGCCAGCAGTTTGGGCGGGGCAGGGCCTAACTATGGCTACACCTTC
.,.,TRBJ1-1,TRBV15,CATSRDQGYDEAFF,TGTGCCACCAGCAGAGATCAGGGGTATGATGAAGCTTTCTTT
.,.,TRBJ1-3,TRBV9,CASSTGDIRSSGNTIYF,TGTGCCAGCAGCACTGGGGACATTCGGAGTTCTGGAAACACCATATATTTT
.,.,TRBJ2-1,TRBV30,CAWREQVNEQFF,TGTGCCTGGAGAGAGCAGGTCAATGAGCAGTTCTTC
.,.,TRBJ1-1,TRBV30,CAWSVSLGGAYTEAFF,TGTGCCTGGAGTGTATCACTTGGGGGGGCTTACACTGAAGCTTTCTTT
TRBD1,.,TRBJ1-2,TRBV24-1,CATSDPRTGFDGYTF,TGTGCCACCAGTGACCCCCGGACAGGGTTCGATGGCTACACCTTC
TRBD1,.,TRBJ1-2,TRBV19,CASSPQPGQMYGYTF,TGTGCCAGTAGTCCGCAACCGGGACAGATGTATGGCTACACCTTC
TRBD2,.,TRBJ2-1,TRBV5-1,CASSPTSGSYNEQFF,TGCGCCAGCAGTCCGACTAGCGGGTCCTACAATGAGCAGTTCTTC
.,.,TRBJ1-3,TRBV5-6,CASSLGQHSGNTIYF,TGTGCCAGCAGTTTAGGACAGCACTCTGGAAACACCATATATTTT
TRBD1,.,TRBJ1-5,TRBV27,CASSWTGGIQPQHF,TGTGCCAGCAGCTGGACAGGGGGGATTCAGCCCCAGCATTTT
.,.,TRBJ2-7,TRBV10-3,CAISDKGLARYEQYF,TGTGCCATCAGTGACAAGGGACTCGCTCGCTACGAGCAGTACTTC
TRBD1,.,TRBJ1-5,TRBV4-1,CASSQATGTGGGQPQHF,TGCGCCAGCAGCCAAGCCACCGGGACAGGGGGCGGGCAGCCCCAGCATTTT
TRBD1,.,TRBJ1-6,TRBV28,CASSIVGQAHSYNSPLHF,TGTGCCAGCAGTATTGTAGGACAGGCTCACTCCTATAATTCACCCCTCCACTTT
.,.,TRBJ1-2,TRBV19,CASSIDFRAAYGYTF,TGTGCCAGTAGTATAGACTTCAGGGCAGCCTATGGCTACACCTTC
.,.,TRBJ1-1,TRBV6-4,CASSRGDYTEAFF,TGTGCCAGCAGTCGCGGGGACTACACTGAAGCTTTCTTT
.,.,TRBJ2-1,TRBV2,CASSDDTRSFYNEQFF,TGTGCCAGCAGCGACGACACTCGAAGCTTCTACAATGAGCAGTTCTTC
TRBD1,.,TRBJ2-7,TRBV24-1,CATSETGTGTDEQYF,TGTGCCACCAGTGAGACCGGGACAGGGACTGACGAGCAGTACTTC
.,few,TRBJ1-2,TRBV4-3,CASSQVRGVNYGYTF,TGCGCCAGCAGCCAGGTACGCGGCGTTAACTATGGCTACACCTTC
.,few,TRBJ1-1,TRBV12-3/TRBV12-4,CASSFTGKAEAFF,TGTGCCAGCAGTTTCACAGGGAAGGCTGAAGCTTTCTTT
TRBD1,once,TRBJ2-1,TRBV30,CAGQGFGEQFF,TGTGCCGGACAGGGGTTCGGTGAGCAGTTCTTC
.,.,TRBJ1-5,TRBV5-5,CASSLDRNQPQHF,TGTGCCAGCAGCTTGGACAGAAATCAGCCCCAGCATTTT
.,.,TRBJ2-7,TRBV7-9,CASSPLDREYEQYF,TGTGCCAGCAGCCCCCTAGATAGGGAGTACGAGCAGTACTTC
TRBD1,.,TRBJ2-1,TRBV28,CASSFAQGDNEQFF,TGTGCCAGCAGTTTTGCACAGGGGGACAATGAGCAGTTCTTC
TRBD2,.,TRBJ2-1,TRBV5-1,CASSSGTSVVNEQFF,TGCGCCAGCAGCTCTGGGACTAGCGTAGTCAATGAGCAGTTCTTC
TRBD1,few,TRBJ1-6,TRBV5-6,CASSQTGSIDSPLHF,TGTGCCAGCAGCCAGACAGGGTCAATCGATTCACCCCTCCACTTT
.,.,TRBJ2-7,TRBV11-2,CASSLDFGASDEQYF,TGTGCCAGCAGCTTAGATTTTGGAGCTTCGGACGAGCAGTACTTC
.,.,TRBJ2-5,TRBV14,CASSRTRETQYF,TGTGCCAGCAGCCGCACCCGGGAGACCCAGTACTTC
.,once,TRBJ2-7,TRBV30,CAWRGLSYEQYF,TGTGCCTGGAGGGGACTGAGCTACGAGCAGTACTTC
TRBD1,once,TRBJ1-3,TRBV19,CASRRGQRGNTIYF,TGTGCCTCCCGGAGGGGGCAACGTGGAAACACCATATATTTT
.,.,TRBJ2-5,TRBV20-1,CSARSGETQYF,TGCAGTGCTAGATCAGGGGAGACCCAGTACTTC
.,.,TRBJ2-1,TRBV5-1,CASSLNQGSRFF,TGCGCCAGCAGCTTGAACCAGGGATCCCGGTTCTTC
.,.,TRBJ1-3,TRBV28,CASSLTWAASGNTIYF,TGTGCCAGCAGTTTAACATGGGCAGCCTCTGGAAACACCATATATTTT
.,.,TRBJ2-1,TRBV7-6,CASSSRTSSYNEQFF,TGTGCCAGCAGCTCACGAACGAGCTCCTACAATGAGCAGTTCTTC
.,.,TRBJ1-2,TRBV5-6,CASSTPRDTNYGYTF,TGTGCCAGCAGCACCCCCCGGGACACTAACTATGGCTACACCTTC
.,.,TRBJ2-3,TRBV6-1,CASSEQGGDTQYF,TGTGCCAGCAGTGAACAGGGGGGAGATACGCAGTATTTT